The 24 T cell receptor beta chains reported below all come from one sample, sequenced in a study of cytomegalovirus exposure and HLA in healthy donors. The PCR made use of 60 Vbeta and 13 Jbeta primers. The protocol was immunoSEQ multiplex PCR, while the TCRdb copy is restricted to in-frame clones and leaves out a portion. The sample includes 200,000 or so clones. Sequenced input: PBMCs. These receptor sequences come from a boy between 10 and 17 years old in good health and CMV-seronegative.

The chain combines TRBV19 with TRBJ1-2; the D is unclear. The V and J ends lost 2 bases and 8 bases respectively, with 9 bases between them. The CDR3 consists of 12 residues. Germline CDR1 reads LNHDA; CDR2 reads SQIVND (reference sequence). The DNA of the CDR3 is TGTGCCAGTAGTATACCTCTTGGCGGCTACACCTTC. Translation gives CASSIPLGGYTF.

The chain couples TRBV13 to TRBJ1-1; 7 bases line up with TRBD1. Germline trimming cut 5 bases from V and 7 bases from J; bases unmatched to any gene: 16. The CDR3 runs 16 residues. CDR1 is PRHDT and CDR2 is FYEKMQ in the germline V gene (reference sequence). This CDR3 reads CASSNPRWRGQGEAFF. In DNA form, the CDR3 reads TGTGCCAGCAGCAACCCACGTTGGAGGGGGCAAGGTGAAGCTTTCTTT. Drawing the rest from reference TRBV13 and TRBJ1-1, the complete variable domain is AAGVIQSPRHLIKEKRETATLKCYPIPRHDTVYWYQQGPGQDPQFLISFYEKMQSDKGSIPDRFSAQQFSDYHSELNMSSLELGDSALYFCASSNPRWRGQGEAFFGQGTRLTVV.

The genes are TRBV11-2 and TRBJ2-2, with a weak D call TRBD2 (5 bases). Germline V gene sequence: CDR1 SGHAT, CDR2 FQNNGV. This CDR3 is built from 20 residues. V was cut by 0 bases and J by 6 bases, with 26 bases left in between. CDR3 loop: CASSLELGLPVSQAAGELFF. The CDR3 coding sequence is TGTGCCAGCAGCTTAGAACTGGGCCTCCCTGTGTCTCAAGCGGCCGGGGAGCTGTTTTTT. Supplemented by reference TRBV11-2 and TRBJ2-2, the full variable domain reads EAGVAQSPRYKIIEKRQSVAFWCNPISGHATLYWYQQILGQGPKLLIQFQNNGVVDDSQLPKDRFSAERLKGVDSTLKIQPAKLEDSAVYLCASSLELGLPVSQAAGELFFGEGSRLTVL.

The gene calls are TRBV5-4 and TRBJ1-1; weak D call: TRBD1 (5 bases). V was trimmed by 4 bases and J by 4 bases, leaving 14 bases between them. The CDR3 runs 14 residues. CDR1 and CDR2 (germline): SGHNT, YYREEE (reference sequence). The CDR3 loop is CASSLGGGSTEAFF. DNA of the CDR3: TGTGCCAGCAGCCTAGGTGGGGGGAGCACTGAAGCTTTCTTT.

The chain links TRBV7-2 to TRBJ2-5, with a tentative D call TRBD1 (5 bases). This CDR3 has 12 amino acids. Germline lookup yields CDR1 SGHTA and CDR2 FQGNSA. The ends were cut back, 6 bases at V and 7 bases at J, with 12 bases in the middle. CDR3 sequence reads: CASSYVQGTQYF. CDR3 in DNA: TGTGCCAGCAGTTACGTTCAGGGGACCCAGTACTTC. The whole variable domain, filled in from reference TRBV7-2 and TRBJ2-5, reads GAGVSQSPSNKVTEKGKDVELRCDPISGHTALYWYRQSLGQGLEFLIYFQGNSAPDKSGLPSDRFSAERTGGSVSTLTIQRTQQEDSAVYLCASSYVQGTQYFGPGTRLLVL.

J is TRBJ2-7 and V is TRBV27; no reliable D call. The germline V gene encodes CDR1 MNHEY and CDR2 SMNVEV (reference sequence). Trimming took off 2 bases at V and 0 bases at J, with 11 bases between the two ends. This CDR3 comprises 15 residues. This CDR3 reads CASSLRSDASYEQYF. The CDR3 region has the DNA TGTGCCAGCAGTTTAAGAAGCGACGCCTCCTACGAGCAGTACTTC.

V gene TRBV18 combines with J gene TRBJ2-2; D perhaps matches TRBD2 (5 bases). CDR3 length: 13 amino acids. V shed 8 bases and J shed 6 bases, with 13 bases lying between them. Per germline, CDR1 KGHSH and CDR2 LQKENI. The DNA of the CDR3 is TGTGCCAGCCTAGCCCGAAGCGCCGGGGAGCTGTTTTTT. Translated, it gives CASLARSAGELFF.

The J gene is TRBJ2-5, the V gene TRBV19; TRBD2 agrees at 7 bases. The CDR3 covers 12 residues. V shed 10 bases, J shed 5 bases, and the junction held 7 bases outside the gene matches. CDR1 is LNHDA and CDR2 is SQIVND in the germline V gene (reference sequence). CDR3 coding DNA: TGTGCCACGCAGCGGGGAATGGAGACCCAGTACTTC. It translates to CATQRGMETQYF.

This chain links TRBV4-2 with TRBJ1-6; 8 bases match TRBD1. This CDR3 spans 18 amino acids. The V gene's germline CDR1 is LGHNA and CDR2 YNFKEQ. Trimming removed 0 bases from V and 9 bases from J; junction bases left unmatched: 13. The CDR3 is CASSQERTGTFISSPLHF. In nucleotides, the CDR3 is TGTGCCAGCAGCCAAGAGAGGACAGGGACATTCATCAGTTCACCCCTCCACTTT.

The chain has TRBV5-1 and TRBJ2-5; the match to TRBD2 covers 9 bases. CDR3 length: 14 residues. From germline, CDR1 is SGHRS and CDR2 YFSETQ. Losses at the gene ends were 3 bases for V and 4 bases for J; bases not matched to a gene: 4. The DNA of the CDR3 is TGCGCCAGCAGCTCTGGCGGGGGGGCAGAGACCCAGTACTTC. Protein sequence: CASSSGGGAETQYF.

The V call is TRBV7-8, the J call TRBJ1-5; 7 nucleotides agree with TRBD1. The CDR3 contains 16 residues. Germline CDR1 reads SGHVS; CDR2 reads FQNEAQ. V shed 5 bases and J 3 bases; nucleotides not matched to a gene: 10. In nucleotides, the CDR3 is TGTGCCAGCAGCCCCTGGCGACAGGGAAACAATCAGCCCCAGCATTTT. This codes for CASSPWRQGNNQPQHF.

This chain connects TRBV29-1 to TRBJ2-7; 10 bases are shared with TRBD1. This CDR3 is built from 13 residues. Trimming at V came to 6 bases and at J to 3 bases, leaving 5 bases not matched to a gene. Germline CDR1 reads SQVTM; CDR2 reads ANQGSEA. The CDR3 DNA sequence: TGCAGCGTGGGGACAGGGGCTCACTACGAGCAGTACTTC. Translating it yields CSVGTGAHYEQYF.

V usage is TRBV6-5 and J usage is TRBJ1-2; D gene uncertain. CDR3 length equals 15 residues. The germline CDR1 and CDR2 sequences are MNHEY and SVGAGI. Trimming took off 0 bases at V and 8 bases at J, with 16 bases between the two ends. The CDR3 sequence: CASSYSTAGREGYTF. The CDR3 coding sequence is TGTGCCAGCAGTTACTCGACCGCCGGTCGGGAGGGCTACACCTTC.

The chain recombines TRBV7-9 with TRBJ2-7; 7 bases fit TRBD2. The germline CDR1 and CDR2 sequences are SEHNR and FQNEAQ (reference sequence). There are 13 residues in the CDR3. Germline trimming cut 3 bases from V and 7 bases from J; bases unmatched to any gene: 6. The CDR3 spells CASSFSGEGEQYF. In nucleotides, the CDR3 is TGTGCCAGCAGCTTTAGTGGGGAGGGGGAGCAGTACTTC. The full variable domain, rest sourced from reference TRBV7-9 and TRBJ2-7, is DTGVSQNPRHKITKRGQNVTFRCDPISEHNRLYWYRQTLGQGPEFLTYFQNEAQLEKSRLLSDRFSAERPKGSFSTLEIQRTEQGDSAMYLCASSFSGEGEQYFGPGTRLTVT.

The V gene is TRBV7-8, the J gene TRBJ2-2, with D possibly matching TRBD1 (6 bases). This CDR3 is built from 18 residues. With 5 bases removed from V and 4 bases from J, the gap between germline ends came to 23 bases. CDR1 SGHVS and CDR2 FQNEAQ come from the germline V gene. The CDR3 protein is CASSPFRGRTNSTGELFF. The CDR3 DNA sequence: TGTGCCAGCAGCCCATTCAGGGGAAGGACGAACAGCACCGGGGAGCTGTTTTTT.

CDR3 sequence (DNA): TGTGCCTGGAGTGTAACCCGGGCAGGGGACCCCTACGAGCAGTACTTC. The encoded protein is CAWSVTRAGDPYEQYF. This chain connects TRBV30 to TRBJ2-5, with D possibly TRBD1 on 6 matching bases. Judging by the DNA end, TRBJ2-7 fits better; the J call may be wrong. The CDR3 runs 16 residues. Germline V gene lookup returns CDR1 GTSNPN and CDR2 SVGIG (reference sequence).

This rearrangement joins TRBV5-6 to TRBJ1-5, with 7 bases aligning to TRBD1. V lost 6 bases and J lost 2; bases outside the gene matches: 11. CDR3 size: 16 residues. CDR1 and CDR2 from the germline V gene are SGHDT and YYEEEE. CDR3 sequence (DNA): TGTGCCAGCACTCGCTCAGGGGGTCGAGGCAATCAGCCCCAGCATTTT. Its protein is CASTRSGGRGNQPQHF.

The chain recombines TRBV6-1 with TRBJ2-5, with D tentatively TRBD2 (5 bases). The end of the DNA aligns better with TRBJ2-7, so the J call may be wrong. The CDR3 contains 12 residues. Looked up from germline, CDR1 is MNHNS and CDR2 is SASEGT. CDR3 protein: CASRTGTYEQYF. CDR3 DNA: TGTGCCAGCAGAACGGGAACCTACGAGCAGTACTTC.

The chain uses TRBV20-1 and TRBJ2-7, with a tentative D call TRBD1 (6 bases). Germline-derived CDR1 and CDR2 are DFQATT and SNEGSKA (reference sequence). The CDR3 has 11 residues. The V end lost 2 bases, the J end lost 7 bases, and 9 bases lay between the germline ends. The CDR3 nucleotides read TGCAGTGCTAGATTCGGACAGGAGCAGTACTTC. Protein product: CSARFGQEQYF.

The CDR3 bases are TGTGCCAGCAGCCCCGGGACACGAGATGAAAAACTGTTTTTT. Protein: CASSPGTRDEKLFF. The rearrangement uses TRBV6-6 and TRBJ1-4; weak D call: TRBD1 (6 bases). From germline, CDR1 is MNHNY and CDR2 SVGAGI (reference sequence). V dropped 6 bases and J dropped 6 bases, with 14 bases sitting between them. The CDR3 extends over 14 amino acids.

With respect to this clone: Other nucleotide sequences from this sample produce the same CDR3. The chain couples TRBV7-7 to TRBJ2-3; tentative D call: TRBD1 (5 bases). This CDR3 contains 15 residues. The germline gives CDR1 SSHAT, CDR2 FNYEAQ (reference sequence). V lost 1 base and J lost 2, with 10 bases in between. CDR3 in amino acids: CASSLGDSSTDTQYF. The DNA for the CDR3 is TGTGCCAGCAGCTTAGGTGACAGCTCCACAGATACGCAGTATTTT.

J is TRBJ1-1 and V is TRBV29-1, with a possible D match to TRBD1 (5 bases). The CDR3 spans 14 residues. CDR1 and CDR2 from the germline V gene are SQVTM and ANQGSEA. Trimming stripped 5 bases from V and 0 bases from J, with 13 bases between. CDR3 loop: CSVLGLQVNTEAFF. The CDR3 coding sequence is TGCAGCGTTCTAGGTTTACAGGTGAACACTGAAGCTTTCTTT.

The rearrangement links TRBV6-6 to TRBJ1-2; TRBD1 agrees at 7 bases. This CDR3 contains 14 residues. From germline, CDR1 is MNHNY and CDR2 SVGAGI (reference sequence). The ends lost 5 bases at V and 4 bases at J; junction bases unmatched: 7. DNA for the CDR3: TGTGCCAGCAGTCTCGCGGGGACAGCCTATGGCTACACCTTC. Translating it yields CASSLAGTAYGYTF.

The V call is TRBV28, the J call TRBJ2-2; 8 nucleotides align to TRBD1. CDR3 length: 13 residues. The V segment lost 10 bases and the J segment 5 bases; nucleotides outside the gene matches: 6. Germline V gene lookup returns CDR1 MDHEN and CDR2 SYDVKM. The CDR3 loop is CATVRTGTGELFF. The CDR3 DNA reads TGTGCCACGGTTCGGACAGGGACCGGGGAGCTGTTTTTT.